This T cell receptor beta chain came from a study of human T cells and chemical hapten exposure. For the study at large: Recorded diagnoses among the mostly female patients were alopecia areata, totalis or universalis.

This CDR3 spans 13 amino acids. V lost 8 bases, J lost 8 bases, and 7 bases stayed unmatched. CDR1 MNHNY and CDR2 SVGAGI come from the germline V gene (reference sequence). Findings and caveats of the study: There was no change with DPC sensitization in TCRs above 1 in 1000 frequency.

TCRdb processed the RACE reads anew with MiXCR; each CDR3 protein has one entry. The profile shows some 74,000 distinct CDR3 sequences, around 13% of them singletons. Time point reported: pre-sensitization, week 0. Treatment given: therapeutic diphenylcyclopropenone sensitization with weekly scalp DPC. This clonotype has only a few counts. Antigen unknown. This sequence was found in a woman aged 45-60 years with alopecia areata. Some clones in this sample may be carry-over from other donors' samples. The gene calls are TRBV6-6 and TRBJ2-1, with TRBD1 matching 9 bases. The specimen was whole blood, collected in connection with sensitization to the hapten diphenylcyclopropenone (DPC). The CDR3 sequence: CASCPRQGDEQFF. CDR3 DNA sequence: TGTGCCAGCTGTCCCAGACAGGGGGATGAGCAGTTCTTC.